The present T cell receptor beta chain was sequenced within a study of blood T cell repertoires in COVID-19. This CDR3 comprises 12 residues. Germline loops: CDR1 MNHEY, CDR2 SVGAGI. V dropped 5 bases and J dropped 10 bases, with 14 bases sitting between them. Profiling relied on immunoSEQ multiplex PCR, and the TCRdb table lists in-frame clones only, not all of them. Counted here are roughly 360,000 clones, 88% occurring once; the ten biggest clones make up approximately 0.96%. V and J are TRBV6-5 and TRBJ1-2; maybe TRBD1 (5 bases). The receptor was isolated from a woman aged 25 to 39 with acute COVID-19. The sequencing sample was made of PBMCs or T cells enriched from blood (not recorded which). The CDR3 spells CASSNFDSSYTF. The CDR3 nucleotides read TGTGCCAGCAGTAACTTTGACAGTTCCTACACCTTC.